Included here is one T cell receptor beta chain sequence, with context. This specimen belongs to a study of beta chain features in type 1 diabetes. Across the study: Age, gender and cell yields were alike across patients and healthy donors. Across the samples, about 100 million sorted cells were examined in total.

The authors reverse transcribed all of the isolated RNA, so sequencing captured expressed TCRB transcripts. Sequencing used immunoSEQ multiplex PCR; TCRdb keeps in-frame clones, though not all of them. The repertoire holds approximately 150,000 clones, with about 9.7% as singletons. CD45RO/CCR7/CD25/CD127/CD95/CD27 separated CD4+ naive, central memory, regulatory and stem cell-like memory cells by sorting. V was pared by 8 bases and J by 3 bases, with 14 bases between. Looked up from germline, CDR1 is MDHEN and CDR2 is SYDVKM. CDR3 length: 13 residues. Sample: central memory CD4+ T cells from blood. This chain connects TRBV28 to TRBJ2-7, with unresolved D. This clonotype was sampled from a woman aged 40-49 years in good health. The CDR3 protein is CASSQSGFYEQYF. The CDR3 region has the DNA TGTGCCAGCTCACAATCAGGTTTCTACGAGCAGTACTTC.